The clone carrying this T cell receptor beta chain appeared once. Its antigen is currently unknown. Treatment meaning: 15 to 20 received Ad26.COV2.S at low or high dose, single or two shots; about 5 received placebo; per-sample allocation not given. Samples came from day 63 after the first vaccine or placebo injection. The data originate from a study of Ad26.COV2.S vaccination and SARS-CoV-2 variants. Study-wide context: Ad26.COV2.S shots went into the muscle once or twice, 56 days apart.

Overall study findings and caveats: Quantification of TCR breadth and depth may have yielded underestimates of total T cell responses.

V lost 3 bases to trimming and J lost 6 bases; unmatched junction nucleotides: 4. The CDR3 length is 13 residues. The germline V gene has CDR1 SQVTM and CDR2 ANQGSEA. The assay was immunoSEQ multiplex PCR, and TCRdb's table has in-frame clones only and misses some. The sample contains about 480,000 clones, around 88% of which appear only once. The V call is TRBV29-1, the J call TRBJ2-1; 8 bases match TRBD1. Sequences were derived from peripheral blood, sampled in a trial of Ad26.COV2.S vaccine versus placebo. The sequence was collected from a person between 18 and 60 years old who received the Ad26.COV2.S COVID-19 vaccine or a placebo. The CDR3 DNA sequence: TGCAGCGTTGAGCAGGGGGCTGGCAATGAGCAGTTCTTC. It codes for CSVEQGAGNEQFF.